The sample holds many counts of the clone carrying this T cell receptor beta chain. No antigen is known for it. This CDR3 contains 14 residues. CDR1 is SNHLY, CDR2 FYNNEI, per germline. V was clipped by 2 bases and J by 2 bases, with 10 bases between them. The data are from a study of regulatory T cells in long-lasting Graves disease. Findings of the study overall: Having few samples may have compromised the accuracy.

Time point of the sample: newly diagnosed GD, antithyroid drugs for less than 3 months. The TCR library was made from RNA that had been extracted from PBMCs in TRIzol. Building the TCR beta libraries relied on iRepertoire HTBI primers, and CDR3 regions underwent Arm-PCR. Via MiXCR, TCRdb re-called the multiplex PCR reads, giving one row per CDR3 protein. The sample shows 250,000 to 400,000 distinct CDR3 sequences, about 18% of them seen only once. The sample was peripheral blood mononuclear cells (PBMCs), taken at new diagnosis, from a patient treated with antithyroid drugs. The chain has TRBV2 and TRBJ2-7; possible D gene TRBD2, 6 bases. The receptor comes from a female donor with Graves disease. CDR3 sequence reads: CASSELAAAYEQYF. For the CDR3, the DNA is TGTGCCAGCAGTGAATTAGCGGCGGCCTACGAGCAGTACTTC.